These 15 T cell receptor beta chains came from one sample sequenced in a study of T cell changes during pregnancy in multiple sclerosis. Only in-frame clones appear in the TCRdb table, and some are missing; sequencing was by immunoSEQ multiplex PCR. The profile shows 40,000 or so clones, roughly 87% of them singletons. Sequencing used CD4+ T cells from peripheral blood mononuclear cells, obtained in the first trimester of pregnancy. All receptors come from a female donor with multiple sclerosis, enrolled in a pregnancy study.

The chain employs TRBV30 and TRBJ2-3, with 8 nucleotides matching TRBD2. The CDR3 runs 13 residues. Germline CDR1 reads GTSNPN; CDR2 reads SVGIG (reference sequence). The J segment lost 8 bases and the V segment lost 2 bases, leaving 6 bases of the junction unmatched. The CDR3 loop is CAWSRREDGTQYF. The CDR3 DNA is TGTGCCTGGAGTCGGCGGGAGGACGGTACGCAGTATTTT. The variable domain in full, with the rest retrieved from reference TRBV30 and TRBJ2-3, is SQTIHQWPATLVQPVGSPLSLECTVEGTSNPNLYWYRQAAGRGLQLLFYSVGIGQISSEVPQNLSASRPQDRQFILSSKKLLLSDSGFYLCAWSRREDGTQYFGPGTRLTVL.

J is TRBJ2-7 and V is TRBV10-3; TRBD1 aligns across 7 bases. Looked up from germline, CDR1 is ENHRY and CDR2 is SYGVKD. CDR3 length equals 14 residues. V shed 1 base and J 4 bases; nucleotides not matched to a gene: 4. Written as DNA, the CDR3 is TGTGCCATCAGTGAGTACTACAGGGGATACGAGCAGTACTTC. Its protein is CAISEYYRGYEQYF.

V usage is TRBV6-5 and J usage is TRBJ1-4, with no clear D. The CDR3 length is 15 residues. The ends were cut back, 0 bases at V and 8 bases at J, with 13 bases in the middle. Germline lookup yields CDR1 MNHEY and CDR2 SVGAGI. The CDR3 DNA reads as TGTGCCAGCAGTTACTCGGCGGGGTCAGGAGAAAAACTGTTTTTT. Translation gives CASSYSAGSGEKLFF.

CDR3 sequence: CASSLAPGQQETQYF. The CDR3 bases are TGTGCCAGCAGCTTAGCTCCGGGACAGCAAGAGACCCAGTACTTC. The chain recombines TRBV11-1 with TRBJ2-5, with TRBD1 matching over 7 bases. Unmatched junction bases numbered 3, after V lost 0 bases and J lost 2 bases. CDR1 SGHAT and CDR2 FQDESV come from the germline V gene (reference sequence). The CDR3 is 15 amino acids.

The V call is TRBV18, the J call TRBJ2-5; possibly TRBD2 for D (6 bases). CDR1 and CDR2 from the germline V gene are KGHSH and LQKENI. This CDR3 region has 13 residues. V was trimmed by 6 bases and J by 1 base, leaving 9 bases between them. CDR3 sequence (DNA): TGTGCCAGCTCCCGGGACTTCCAAGAGACCCAGTACTTC. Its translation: CASSRDFQETQYF. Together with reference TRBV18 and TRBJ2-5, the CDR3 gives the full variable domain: NAGVMQNPRHLVRRRGQEARLRCSPMKGHSHVYWYRQLPEEGLKFMVYLQKENIIDESGMPKERFSAEFPKEGPSILRIQQVVRGDSAAYFCASSRDFQETQYFGPGTRLLVL.

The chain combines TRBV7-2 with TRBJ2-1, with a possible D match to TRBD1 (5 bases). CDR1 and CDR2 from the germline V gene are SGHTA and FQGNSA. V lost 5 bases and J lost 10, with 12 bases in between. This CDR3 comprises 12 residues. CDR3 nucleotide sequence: TGTGCCAGCAGCCGACAGATTCACGAGCAGTTCTTC. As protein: CASSRQIHEQFF.

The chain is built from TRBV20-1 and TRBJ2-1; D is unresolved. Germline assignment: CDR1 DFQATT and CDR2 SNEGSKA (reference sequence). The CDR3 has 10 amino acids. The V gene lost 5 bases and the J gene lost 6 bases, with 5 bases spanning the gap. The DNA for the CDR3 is TGCAGTGCTTCTAGCAATGAGCAGTTCTTC. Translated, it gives CSASSNEQFF.

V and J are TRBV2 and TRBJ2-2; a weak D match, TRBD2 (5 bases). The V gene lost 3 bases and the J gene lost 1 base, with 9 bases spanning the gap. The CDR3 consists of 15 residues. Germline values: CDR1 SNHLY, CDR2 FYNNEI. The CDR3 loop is CASSDGLRNTGELFF. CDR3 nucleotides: TGTGCCAGCAGTGACGGACTCAGGAACACCGGGGAGCTGTTTTTT.

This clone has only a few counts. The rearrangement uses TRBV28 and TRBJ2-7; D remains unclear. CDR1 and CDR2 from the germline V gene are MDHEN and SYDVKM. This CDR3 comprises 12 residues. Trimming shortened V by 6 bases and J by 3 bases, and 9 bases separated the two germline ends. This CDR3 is CASRTNLYEQYF. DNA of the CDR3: TGTGCCAGCAGAACAAACCTCTACGAGCAGTACTTC.

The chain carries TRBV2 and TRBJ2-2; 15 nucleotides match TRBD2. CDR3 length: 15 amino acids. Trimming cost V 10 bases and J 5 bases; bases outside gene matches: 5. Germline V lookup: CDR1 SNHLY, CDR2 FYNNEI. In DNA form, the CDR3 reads TGTGCCACTCAGGGACTAGCGGGAGGTACCGGGGAGCTGTTTTTT. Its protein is CATQGLAGGTGELFF.

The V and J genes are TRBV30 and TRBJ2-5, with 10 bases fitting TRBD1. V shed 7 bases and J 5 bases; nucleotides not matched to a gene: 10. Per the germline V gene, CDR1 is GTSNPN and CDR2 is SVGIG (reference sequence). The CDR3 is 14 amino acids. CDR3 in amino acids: CASQRQGAPETQYF. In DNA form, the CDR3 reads TGTGCCTCGCAAAGACAGGGGGCGCCGGAGACCCAGTACTTC.

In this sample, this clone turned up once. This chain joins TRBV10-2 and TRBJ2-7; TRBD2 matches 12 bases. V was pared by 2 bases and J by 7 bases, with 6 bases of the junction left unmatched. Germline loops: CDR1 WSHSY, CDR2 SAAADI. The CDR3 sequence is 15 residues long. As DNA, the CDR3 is TGCGCCAGCAGTGAGGGTCTAGCGGGAGGGGGAGAGCAGTACTTC. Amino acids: CASSEGLAGGGEQYF.

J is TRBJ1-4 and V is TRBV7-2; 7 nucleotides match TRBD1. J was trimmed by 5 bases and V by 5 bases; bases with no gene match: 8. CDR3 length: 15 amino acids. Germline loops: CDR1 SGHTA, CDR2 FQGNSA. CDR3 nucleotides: TGTGCCAGCAGCCCACGGACAGGCAGAAATGAAAAACTGTTTTTT. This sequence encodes CASSPRTGRNEKLFF.

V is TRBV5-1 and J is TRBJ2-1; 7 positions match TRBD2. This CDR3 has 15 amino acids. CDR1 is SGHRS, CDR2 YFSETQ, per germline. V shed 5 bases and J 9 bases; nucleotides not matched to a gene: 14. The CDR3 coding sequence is TGCGCCAGCAGTACTCCCGGCTCCGGGGGGACTGAGCAGTTCTTC. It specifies CASSTPGSGGTEQFF.

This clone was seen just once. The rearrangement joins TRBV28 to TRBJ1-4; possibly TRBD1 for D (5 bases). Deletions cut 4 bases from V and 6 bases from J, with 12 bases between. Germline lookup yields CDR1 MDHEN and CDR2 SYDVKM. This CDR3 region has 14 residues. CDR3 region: CASSSSGYDEKLFF. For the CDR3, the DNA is TGTGCCAGCAGTTCCTCAGGGTACGATGAAAAACTGTTTTTT.